This T cell receptor (beta chain) emerged from a study of T cell responses to AZD1222 COVID-19 vaccine (dated by TCRdb to the early 2020s). A note on the overall study: TCR sequencing was performed for more than 230 trial participants, of whom about 200 were given two doses of AZD1222 and around 25 were given two doses of MenACWY control vaccine. Enrollment into the trials was organized by age into subgroups of 18-55, 56-69 and 70-plus years, and those subgroups contained about 160, 30 and 59 TCR-sequenced participants, respectively.

According to the study, the label for this sample's time point signals: about 28 days (+/-7) after the second vaccine dose. Because spike-specific TCR depth and breadth did not differ between the two schedules, AZD1222 recipients who got a second dose at roughly 4 weeks were pooled with those who got a second dose at roughly 12 weeks. The vaccinee samples were drawn from two UK trials, COV001 and COV002, one of which was a single-blind randomized controlled phase 2/3 trial testing AZD1222 (ChAdOx1 nCoV-19) in healthy adults. For TCRbeta chain sequencing, PBMC samples from trial participants were taken at day 0 and at day 28 after the second dose. Comment on this clone: The clone's antigen remains unknown. No base-level quality is on record; no much larger clone is a single base apart.

Trimming leaves V shorter by 6 bases and J shorter by 4 bases, with the junction holding 9 bases beyond the gene matches. The CDR3 numbers 15 residues from cysteine through phenylalanine. Just CDR3 DNA is preserved here, 45 bases in frame from base 1. The CDR1 and CDR2 encoded by the germline V gene (reference sequence) are SEHNR and FQNEAQ. The CDR3 regions of human TCRbeta chains were subjected to immunosequencing. Regarding the original processing steps: TCRs in the repertoires were compared against a reference library of SARS-CoV-2-specific TCRs that had been generated with the MIRA antigen-specificity platform. Breadth meant the fraction of unique TCRs that were SARS-CoV-2-associated, whereas depth meant the fraction of total T cells that were SARS-CoV-2-associated. Each spike-specific TCR was assigned to its reactive spike region and to a CD4 or CD8 class using the MIRA data. Log10-transformed breadth and depth values were compared by one-way ANOVA with Sidak's multiple comparisons tests. Imported from immuneACCESS, the table was reduced by TCRdb to in-frame sequences with V and J called. These copies leave out some clones; in studies compared against another copy, an unresolved V gene accounts for under half, and the cause of the remainder is not known. V, J and clone size derive from that table, while D and trimming were established from the DNA sequence. The sample has some 79,000 clones on record, 70% to 90% of them singletons. The ten largest clones represent 3.4% of the sample.

Findings and caveats that apply to the study as a whole: Because no day 14 peak-response samples were available, the repertoires could be characterized only after the peak T cell response. Reportedly, close to half of the unique spike-specific TCRs recognized epitopes lying outside the regions that are mutated in the B.1.351 and B.1.1.7 variants. Only five or six AZD1222 recipients were SARS-CoV-2 seropositive at baseline, limiting conclusions about previously exposed vaccinees. CD4 TCRs associated with the vaccine covered the entire spike protein, and the dominant responses were in regions 160-218 and 743-854. Participants were mostly white British, with more females than males. The authors suggested clonal diversity may have been underestimated. A significant rise in spike-specific TCR breadth and depth was observed after two AZD1222 doses relative to day 0 and relative to MenACWY recipients. In the small 56-69-year group, the increase in depth fell short of significance, most likely because of low power.

This clonotype originated in an adult who received the AZD1222 COVID-19 vaccine. This chain joins TRBV7-9 to TRBJ2-1, with 7 bases matching TRBD1. The material was peripheral blood, obtained 28 days after the second AZD1222 dose. The CDR3 is CASSAQGGGYNEQFF. The sequenced DNA is TGTGCCAGCAGTGCACAAGGGGGCGGTTACAATGAGCAGTTCTTC.